The 30 T cell receptor beta chains reported below all come from one sample, sequenced in a study of metastatic and nonmetastatic thyroid tumors. Thyroid surgery was performed in patients who had received no treatment beforehand. TCRdb re-processed the PCR reads through MiXCR. The table includes roughly 20,000 clones, 37% detected once. The sample consisted of tumor tissue. The receptors shown here come from a female donor with papillary thyroid cancer or a benign thyroid nodule (not recorded which). Some clones in this sample may be carry-over from other donors' samples.

This clone was observed a handful of times. The chain is built from TRBV27 and TRBJ2-5, with unresolved D. Germline-derived CDR1 and CDR2 are MNHEY and SMNVEV (reference sequence). The CDR3 runs 11 residues. Trimming took 3 bases from V and 6 from J, leaving 5 bases between them. CDR3 sequence: CASSLGKTQYF. The CDR3 region has the DNA TGTGCCAGCAGTTTGGGAAAGACCCAGTACTTC.

V is TRBV20-1 and J is TRBJ1-5; D gene ambiguous. V lost 1 base and J lost 3, with 10 bases in between. The CDR3 spans 14 residues. Per the germline V gene, CDR1 is DFQATT and CDR2 is SNEGSKA (reference sequence). CDR3 sequence reads: CSARGQSSNQPQHF. The CDR3 DNA reads as TGCAGTGCTAGAGGTCAGAGTTCCAATCAGCCCCAGCATTTT.

V and J are TRBV7-2 and TRBJ2-1; TRBD2 agrees at 13 bases. The V gene's germline CDR1 is SGHTA and CDR2 FQGNSA. The CDR3 extends over 15 amino acids. With V trimmed by 5 bases and J by 5 bases, 3 bases remained unmatched. In DNA, the CDR3 is TGTGCCAGCAGCCCGGGACTAGCGGGGAACAATGAGCAGTTCTTC. Its translation is CASSPGLAGNNEQFF.

This clone was seen only a few times. The rearrangement links TRBV19 to TRBJ2-1; the match to TRBD1 covers 9 bases. This CDR3 region has 14 residues. With 6 bases clipped from V and 7 bases from J, the junction kept 7 bases outside the gene matches. Germline values: CDR1 LNHDA, CDR2 SQIVND (reference sequence). CDR3 sequence reads: CASRRGGQGNEQFF. Written as DNA, the CDR3 is TGTGCCAGTAGAAGAGGGGGACAGGGTAATGAGCAGTTCTTC.

This chain joins TRBV28 and TRBJ1-2; D is perhaps TRBD1 (5 bases). Trimming removed 11 bases at V and 8 bases at J, with 15 bases between. CDR1 and CDR2 from the germline V gene are MDHEN and SYDVKM. The CDR3 contains 11 residues. The CDR3 bases are TGTGCCGTCGACCCAGGGAACGGCTACACCTTC. It codes for CAVDPGNGYTF.

The V and J genes are TRBV2 and TRBJ2-7; 10 bases match TRBD1. The germline gives CDR1 SNHLY, CDR2 FYNNEI. With V trimmed by 8 bases and J by 2 bases, 6 bases remained unmatched. The CDR3 consists of 14 residues. The CDR3 is CASQPGQGTYEQYF. The CDR3 DNA reads TGTGCCAGCCAACCGGGACAGGGGACCTACGAGCAGTACTTC. The full variable domain, completed using reference TRBV2 and TRBJ2-7, is EPEVTQTPSHQVTQMGQEVILRCVPISNHLYFYWYRQILGQKVEFLVSFYNNEISEKSEIFDDQFSVERPDGSNFTLKIRSTKLEDSAMYFCASQPGQGTYEQYFGPGTRLTVT.

Regarding this clone: An end of the junction differs from the germline gene, which may be a read error. This rearrangement joins TRBV6-9 to TRBJ2-7; weak D call: TRBD2 (5 bases). This CDR3 has 12 amino acids. Germline V gives CDR1 MNHGY, CDR2 SVAAGI. The CDR3 DNA sequence: TGCGCCAGCAGGCGGGCCATCTACGAGCAGTCCTTC. Translating gives CASRRAIYEQSF.

The chain is built from TRBV7-9 and TRBJ2-1; D remains unclear. The ends were cut back, 1 base at V and 7 bases at J, with 5 bases in the middle. CDR1 is SEHNR, CDR2 FQNEAQ, per germline (reference sequence). The CDR3 extends over 12 amino acids. CDR3 region: CASSLDTNEQFF. In DNA, the CDR3 is TGTGCCAGCAGCTTAGACACGAATGAGCAGTTCTTC.

The chain has TRBV18 and TRBJ2-7; D is possibly TRBD2 (6 bases). CDR3 length: 13 residues. CDR1 and CDR2 from the germline V gene are KGHSH and LQKENI. The V end lost 5 bases, the J end lost 6 bases, and 14 bases lay between the germline ends. The CDR3 sequence is CASSGGGKIEQYF. Written as DNA, the CDR3 is TGTGCCAGCTCAGGAGGCGGGAAAATCGAGCAGTACTTC.

The chain is built from TRBV18 and TRBJ2-1; 10 bases line up with TRBD1. Germline loops: CDR1 KGHSH, CDR2 LQKENI. This CDR3 comprises 15 residues. V lost 2 bases to trimming and J lost 7 bases; unmatched junction nucleotides: 5. The DNA of the CDR3 is TGTGCCAGCTCACCAATGGGACAGGGGTCTAATGAGCAGTTCTTC. Protein sequence: CASSPMGQGSNEQFF.

The chain couples TRBV12-3 or TRBV12-4 to TRBJ1-1; no clear D gene. The CDR3 spans 13 residues. Trimming pared 3 bases from V and 1 base from J, leaving 6 bases between. CDR3 bases: TGTGCCAGCAGTTTGGTGGGGAACACTGAAGCTTTCTTT. Protein sequence: CASSLVGNTEAFF.

This clone was detected only a few times. V and J are TRBV6-1 and TRBJ1-5; D is possibly TRBD1 (6 bases). The CDR3 runs to 15 residues. Trimming took 5 bases from V and 1 from J, leaving 12 bases between them. CDR1 and CDR2 (germline): MNHNS, SASEGT. In DNA form, the CDR3 reads TGTGCCAGCAGTCCAAAGGGGGGAAGCAATCAGCCCCAGCATTTT. Protein product: CASSPKGGSNQPQHF.

This clone was counted a few times. V is TRBV2 and J is TRBJ2-3, with D possibly TRBD2 on 6 matching bases. Germline V lookup: CDR1 SNHLY, CDR2 FYNNEI. The V end was cut by 4 bases, the J end by 1 base, with 12 bases between. CDR3 length: 15 residues. CDR3 residues: CASSGIAEGTDTQYF. The CDR3 DNA is TGTGCCAGCAGTGGTATAGCGGAGGGCACAGATACGCAGTATTTT.

The table lists this clone with a count of one. As DNA, the CDR3 is TGCGCCAGCAGCCAAGAAGGCGGACGGGCAGGCAATCAGCCCCAGCATTTT. This encodes CASSQEGGRAGNQPQHF. V and J are TRBV4-1 and TRBJ1-5; D gene uncertain. The V gene lost 0 bases and the J gene lost 2 bases, with 14 bases spanning the gap. CDR1 is MGHRA and CDR2 is YSYEKL in the germline V gene. The CDR3 runs 17 residues.

J is TRBJ2-1 and V is TRBV5-5; 9 positions match TRBD1. Germline values: CDR1 SGHKS, CDR2 YYEKEE (reference sequence). V lost 0 bases and J lost 6; bases outside the gene matches: 4. This CDR3 comprises 15 residues. The CDR3 DNA sequence: TGTGCCAGCAGCTTGGGGGGACAGGGTTCCAATGAGCAGTTCTTC. This sequence encodes CASSLGGQGSNEQFF.

The chain combines TRBV10-3 with TRBJ2-1; possible D gene TRBD2, 5 bases. CDR1 is ENHRY, CDR2 SYGVKD, per germline. This CDR3 comprises 14 residues. V was cut by 6 bases and J by 6 bases, with 15 bases left in between. The CDR3 protein is CAIRNPPGSNEQFF. The CDR3 DNA is TGTGCCATCAGAAACCCTCCGGGATCCAATGAGCAGTTCTTC.

As for this clone: At one end, the junction sequence differs from germline, possibly due to a read error. The V and J genes are TRBV19 and TRBJ2-2; perhaps TRBD1 as D (8 bases). CDR3 length equals 16 residues. Germline CDR1 LNHDA, CDR2 SQIVND (reference sequence). In DNA, the CDR3 is TGTGCCAGTCGTGAGCGGGGACAGGCCGACACCGTGGAGCTGTTTTTT. Its translation: CASRERGQADTVELFF.

This clone has only a few counts. The conserved final phenylalanine or tryptophan is absent from the CDR3, which likely points to a read error. CDR3 loop: CASSSTGQLSYEQYS. CDR3 sequence (DNA): TGTGCCAGCAGTTCAACCGGACAGCTCTCCTACGAGCAGTACTCC. V gene TRBV28 combines with J gene TRBJ2-7; D may be TRBD1 (6 bases). The CDR3 runs to 15 residues. Germline CDR1 and CDR2: MDHEN and SYDVKM. Trimming took off 4 bases at V and 0 bases at J, with 13 bases between the two ends.

V is TRBV30 and J is TRBJ2-3, with 7 bases fitting TRBD2. This CDR3 comprises 13 residues. Germline V gene data show CDR1 as GTSNPN and CDR2 as SVGIG (reference sequence). With 3 bases clipped from V and 2 bases from J, the junction kept 2 bases outside the gene matches. The CDR3 region has the DNA TGTGCCTGGAGCACTAGCGTCACAGATACGCAGTATTTT. Residues: CAWSTSVTDTQYF.

Only a few counts were recorded for this clone. The gene calls are TRBV6-1 and TRBJ2-2; D might be TRBD1 (7 bases). Per the germline V gene, CDR1 is MNHNS and CDR2 is SASEGT. CDR3 length: 15 residues. Trimming cost V 3 bases and J 7 bases, with 15 bases left between them. The CDR3 nucleotides are TGTGCCAGCAGTGAGGTTTCAGGGGGGATCGGGGAGCTGTTTTTT. Translated: CASSEVSGGIGELFF.

This clone turned up a few times. The chain carries TRBV24-1 and TRBJ2-2, with TRBD2 matching over 10 bases. CDR1 is KGHDR and CDR2 is SFDVKD in the germline V gene. V was pared by 3 bases and J by 6 bases, with 6 bases of the junction left unmatched. The CDR3 is 16 residues long. The CDR3 reads CATSDPGTSASGELFF. The CDR3 DNA is TGTGCCACCAGTGATCCCGGGACTAGCGCTTCCGGGGAGCTGTTTTTT.

V gene TRBV28 combines with J gene TRBJ1-6; the match to TRBD1 covers 8 bases. Germline V gene lookup returns CDR1 MDHEN and CDR2 SYDVKM. This CDR3 is 15 amino acids long. With 6 bases clipped from V and 5 bases from J, the junction kept 6 bases outside the gene matches. The DNA for the CDR3 is TGTGCCAGCAGGGGCGGACAGGGAAATAATTCACCCCTCCACTTT. Protein sequence: CASRGGQGNNSPLHF.

The sample holds a few counts of this clone. This chain links TRBV6-5 with TRBJ2-3, with a weak D call TRBD1 (5 bases). V lost 4 bases and J lost 6, with 11 bases in between. Germline V CDR1 and CDR2: MNHEY, SVGAGI. The CDR3 contains 13 residues. CDR3 loop: CASSFVSGDTQYF. In DNA form, the CDR3 reads TGTGCCAGCAGTTTCGTCTCAGGGGATACGCAGTATTTT.

This clone has just a few counts. The chain carries TRBV6-2 or TRBV6-3 and TRBJ2-3, with TRBD2 as a possible D gene (6 bases). The CDR3 is 15 amino acids. Deletions cut 5 bases from V and 0 bases from J, with 12 bases between. Germline V gene data show CDR1 as MNHEY and CDR2 as SVGEGT. The DNA of the CDR3 is TGTGCCAGCAGTACAGTAGCGGCTAGCACAGATACGCAGTATTTT. The encoded protein is CASSTVAASTDTQYF.

A few counts support this clone. The chain couples TRBV6-1 to TRBJ1-5, with TRBD1 matching 11 bases. Trimming removed 6 bases from V and 2 bases from J; junction bases left unmatched: 6. Germline CDR1 reads MNHNS; CDR2 reads SASEGT. The CDR3 runs 16 residues. This CDR3 is CASRGTGGFGNQPQHF. Here the CDR3 DNA reads TGTGCCAGCAGGGGGACAGGGGGGTTCGGCAATCAGCCCCAGCATTTT.

This clone has more than one count but fewer than ten. The gene calls are TRBV30 and TRBJ2-7; 7 nucleotides align to TRBD1. The CDR3 length is 16 residues. V lost 3 bases to trimming and J lost 7 bases; unmatched junction nucleotides: 18. Germline loops: CDR1 GTSNPN, CDR2 SVGIG (reference sequence). CDR3 DNA sequence: TGTGCCTGGAGAAATCGACAGGGAGCCCCTAGGTGGGAGCAGTACTTC. Amino acid sequence: CAWRNRQGAPRWEQYF.

Comment on this clone: The missing conserved phenylalanine or tryptophan at the end of this CDR3 makes a read error likely. The chain joins TRBV11-3 to TRBJ2-5; D possibly corresponds to TRBD2 (6 bases). Germline values: CDR1 SGHNT, CDR2 YENEEA. This CDR3 is 14 amino acids long. CDR3 in DNA: TGTGCCAGGAGCTTAGAGGGAGGAGGAGAGACCCAGTACTCC. As protein: CARSLEGGGETQYS.

The CDR3 is CASSLNVDEQFF. The DNA for the CDR3 is TGTGCCAGCAGCTTAAATGTCGATGAGCAGTTCTTC. This chain joins TRBV7-6 and TRBJ2-1; D unclear. Trimming left V 2 bases short and J 8 bases short, with 7 bases between. This CDR3 comprises 12 residues. The germline V gene has CDR1 SGHVS and CDR2 FNYEAQ.

The rearrangement uses TRBV5-1 and TRBJ1-6, with 8 bases that match TRBD1. The CDR3 is made up of 15 amino acids. Germline V gene data show CDR1 as SGHRS and CDR2 as YFSETQ. Germline trimming cut 2 bases from V and 8 bases from J; bases unmatched to any gene: 6. The CDR3 nucleotides read TGCGCCAGCAGCTTTTCGGGACAGGATGATTCACCCCTCCACTTT. Translated, it gives CASSFSGQDDSPLHF. Complete variable domain (other parts from reference TRBV5-1 and TRBJ1-6): KAGVTQTPRYLIKTRGQQVTLSCSPISGHRSVSWYQQTPGQGLQFLFEYFSETQRNKGNFPGRFSGRQFSNSRSEMNVSTLELGDSALYLCASSFSGQDDSPLHFGNGTRLTVT.

The V call is TRBV7-9, the J call TRBJ1-4, with D maybe TRBD1 (6 bases). The V end was cut by 2 bases, the J end by 3 bases, with 13 bases between. Germline CDR1 reads SEHNR; CDR2 reads FQNEAQ (reference sequence). The length of the CDR3 is 16 residues. CDR3 coding DNA: TGTGCCAGCAGCTTAAGGGGGGGACTGCCTAATGAAAAACTGTTTTTT. Encoded protein: CASSLRGGLPNEKLFF.